A single sample gave rise to the 27 T cell receptor beta chains below, sequenced in a study of blood T cell repertoires in COVID-19. Some clones are missing from TCRdb's copy, which holds only in-frame ones; the method was immunoSEQ multiplex PCR. This sample has a few hundred thousand clones, with 70% to 90% found just once. Source material: peripheral blood. The receptors were sampled from a human donor in a cohort sampled during active COVID-19.

The chain recombines TRBV30 with TRBJ2-2, with D maybe TRBD2 (5 bases). The CDR3 sequence is 14 residues long. Deletions cut 2 bases from V and 5 bases from J, with 12 bases between. Germline V CDR1 and CDR2: GTSNPN, SVGIG (reference sequence). The CDR3 loop is CAWSSGGETGELFF. As DNA, the CDR3 is TGTGCCTGGAGTAGTGGTGGGGAGACCGGGGAGCTGTTTTTT. Drawing the rest from reference TRBV30 and TRBJ2-2, the complete variable domain is SQTIHQWPATLVQPVGSPLSLECTVEGTSNPNLYWYRQAAGRGLQLLFYSVGIGQISSEVPQNLSASRPQDRQFILSSKKLLLSDSGFYLCAWSSGGETGELFFGEGSRLTVL.

This clone was seen once. The chain joins TRBV5-1 to TRBJ2-7, with 9 bases identical to TRBD2. The CDR3 length is 15 residues. Trimming at V came to 3 bases and at J to 3 bases, leaving 7 bases not matched to a gene. Germline CDR1 reads SGHRS; CDR2 reads YFSETQ. The CDR3 DNA follows: TGCGCCAGCAGCTCAAGACTAGCGGCCAGCTACGAGCAGTACTTC. Translated: CASSSRLAASYEQYF. Full variable domain (rest looked up from reference TRBV5-1 and TRBJ2-7): KAGVTQTPRYLIKTRGQQVTLSCSPISGHRSVSWYQQTPGQGLQFLFEYFSETQRNKGNFPGRFSGRQFSNSRSEMNVSTLELGDSALYLCASSSRLAASYEQYFGPGTRLTVT.

This clone was seen a handful of times. The chain employs TRBV6-1 and TRBJ2-7; 9 bases align to TRBD2. This CDR3 comprises 16 residues. V shed 4 bases and J 0 bases; nucleotides not matched to a gene: 7. Germline-derived CDR1 and CDR2 are MNHNS and SASEGT. The chain's CDR3 is CASSAPSSGSSYEQYF. The CDR3, as DNA: TGTGCCAGCAGTGCCCCGAGTAGCGGGAGCTCCTACGAGCAGTACTTC.

This chain connects TRBV28 to TRBJ2-5; 8 bases are shared with TRBD1. V trimming: 3 bases; J trimming: 5 bases; junction bases outside the gene matches: 17. This CDR3 region has 18 residues. Germline V CDR1 and CDR2: MDHEN, SYDVKM. The CDR3 nucleotides read TGTGCCAGCAGTTTCCACGGACAGGGTGGGGCTAGCAGGGAGACCCAGTACTTC. It is translated as CASSFHGQGGASRETQYF. Together with reference TRBV28 and TRBJ2-5, the CDR3 gives the full variable domain: DVKVTQSSRYLVKRTGEKVFLECVQDMDHENMFWYRQDPGLGLRLIYFSYDVKMKEKGDIPEGYSVSREKKERFSLILESASTNQTSMYLCASSFHGQGGASRETQYFGPGTRLLVL.

The rearrangement links TRBV19 to TRBJ2-1, with 9 bases matching TRBD1. This CDR3 has 20 residues. With 3 bases clipped from V and 5 bases from J, the junction kept 20 bases outside the gene matches. Looked up from germline, CDR1 is LNHDA and CDR2 is SQIVND (reference sequence). CDR3 coding DNA: TGTGCCAGTAGTATTAAAGGGACAGGGTGGTCTGGGCCATCCGACAATGAGCAGTTCTTC. Translating gives CASSIKGTGWSGPSDNEQFF.

This chain joins TRBV5-1 and TRBJ2-3; D may be TRBD2 (6 bases). Germline-derived CDR1 and CDR2 are SGHRS and YFSETQ. The V and J ends lost 2 bases and 0 bases respectively, with 7 bases between them. This CDR3 spans 14 amino acids. CDR3 sequence (DNA): TGCGCCAGCAGCTTACTAGCAAGCACAGATACGCAGTATTTT. This gives the protein CASSLLASTDTQYF.

V is TRBV5-5 and J is TRBJ2-1; 9 positions agree with TRBD2. Germline-derived CDR1 and CDR2 are SGHKS and YYEKEE (reference sequence). The length of the CDR3 is 15 residues. The V and J ends lost 8 bases and 6 bases, in that order; junction bases with no gene match: 12. CDR3 bases: TGTGCCAGTAGCCGCGCGGCGGGGGGGGTCAATGAGCAGTTCTTC. Protein sequence: CASSRAAGGVNEQFF.

The chain recombines TRBV5-1 with TRBJ2-5; 11 bases agree with TRBD2. Germline lookup yields CDR1 SGHRS and CDR2 YFSETQ. V was clipped by 0 bases and J by 9 bases; unmatched bases: 13. The CDR3 loop spans 17 amino acids. For the CDR3, the DNA is TGCGCCAGCAGCTTGGTTGCTAGCGGGGGGACCCGCAAGGCCCAGTACTTC. It encodes CASSLVASGGTRKAQYF.

This rearrangement joins TRBV19 to TRBJ2-3, with 7 bases lining up with TRBD1. This CDR3 contains 13 residues. The germline V gene has CDR1 LNHDA and CDR2 SQIVND (reference sequence). With V trimmed by 8 bases and J by 2 bases, 4 bases remained unmatched. For the CDR3, the DNA is TGTGCCAGTTCCGGGACAGCCACAGATACGCAGTATTTT. Translated: CASSGTATDTQYF.

This chain uses TRBV30 with TRBJ2-1; 7 bases line up with TRBD1. Trimming took 4 bases from V and 4 from J; bases not matched to a gene: 4. Germline CDR1 and CDR2: GTSNPN and SVGIG (reference sequence). The CDR3 extends over 13 amino acids. CDR3 region: CAWKTGPYNEQFF. The CDR3, as DNA: TGTGCCTGGAAGACAGGGCCTTACAATGAGCAGTTCTTC.

This clone occurred a few times. V and J are TRBV4-1 and TRBJ2-7; 9 bases align to TRBD2. The V gene's germline CDR1 is MGHRA and CDR2 YSYEKL. The trim removed 2 bases at V and 2 bases at J, leaving 7 bases unmatched. The CDR3 is 16 residues long. The CDR3 reads CASSQPSRGGAYEQYF. The CDR3 nucleotides read TGCGCCAGCAGCCAACCTTCGCGGGGGGGGGCCTACGAGCAGTACTTC.

In this sample, this clone turned up once. The gene calls are TRBV10-3 and TRBJ2-1; D perhaps matches TRBD1 (6 bases). There are 13 residues in the CDR3. The V and J ends lost 4 bases and 10 bases respectively, with 14 bases between them. The germline CDR1 and CDR2 sequences are ENHRY and SYGVKD. The CDR3 DNA follows: TGTGCCATCAGTGGAGGGACACACGGGGAGCAGTTCTTC. Translating gives CAISGGTHGEQFF.

CDR3 region: CSARGGDSTNEKLFF. DNA of the CDR3: TGCAGTGCCCGGGGTGGGGACAGTACTAATGAAAAACTGTTTTTT. The V and J genes are TRBV29-1 and TRBJ1-4, with 7 bases lining up with TRBD1. The length of the CDR3 is 15 residues. Germline CDR1 reads SQVTM; CDR2 reads ANQGSEA.

This rearrangement joins TRBV4-1 to TRBJ1-1; D not certain. The CDR3 is made up of 16 amino acids. Germline CDR1 is MGHRA and CDR2 is YSYEKL. The V and J ends lost 1 base and 0 bases respectively, with 12 bases between them. CDR3 DNA sequence: TGCGCCAGCAGCCAAGTTTACCGGGTAATGAACACTGAAGCTTTCTTT. It specifies CASSQVYRVMNTEAFF.

This rearrangement joins TRBV5-6 to TRBJ2-7; D not resolved. This CDR3 is built from 16 residues. Germline V lookup: CDR1 SGHDT, CDR2 YYEEEE. V lost 2 bases to trimming and J lost 5 bases, with 20 bases between them. As DNA, the CDR3 is TGTGCCAGCAGCTTCTCCCCCGGGTCCGGAGAAGACGAGCAGTACTTC. Amino acid sequence: CASSFSPGSGEDEQYF.

The chain recombines TRBV6-6 with TRBJ2-1, with 8 bases identical to TRBD2. Trimming took 5 bases from V and 7 from J; bases not matched to a gene: 13. The CDR3 loop spans 16 amino acids. Per the germline V gene, CDR1 is MNHNY and CDR2 is SVGAGI (reference sequence). CDR3 in DNA: TGTGCCAGCAGTCCCCTGCGGGGGCGCGGGAGGAATGAGCAGTTCTTC. Its protein product is CASSPLRGRGRNEQFF.

The CDR3 nucleotides are TGTGCCAGCAGCTTTCAGGGGGCAGGTGAAAAACTGTTTTTT. It translates to CASSFQGAGEKLFF. This rearrangement joins TRBV7-8 to TRBJ1-4, with 8 bases lining up with TRBD1. The CDR3 is made up of 14 amino acids. V lost 3 bases and J lost 7; bases outside the gene matches: 4. CDR1 is SGHVS and CDR2 is FQNEAQ in the germline V gene.

J is TRBJ2-1 and V is TRBV28; TRBD2 agrees at 12 bases. Unmatched junction bases numbered 6, after V lost 2 bases and J lost 10 bases. CDR1 and CDR2 (germline): MDHEN, SYDVKM. The CDR3 extends over 15 amino acids. The CDR3 here is CASSLLASGRDEQFF. CDR3 DNA sequence: TGTGCCAGCAGTTTACTGGCTAGCGGGAGGGACGAGCAGTTCTTC.

The table lists this clone with a few counts. This sequence joins TRBV6-5 and TRBJ1-5, with D unresolved. This CDR3 contains 14 residues. Germline assignment: CDR1 MNHEY and CDR2 SVGAGI. V was pared by 5 bases and J by 5 bases, with 13 bases between. CDR3 coding DNA: TGTGCCAGCAGTCCGGCGACCAGGCATCAGCCCCAGCATTTT. Its protein is CASSPATRHQPQHF.

The chain couples TRBV2 to TRBJ2-3, with TRBD1 matching over 8 bases. J gave up 0 bases and V 5 bases, and 7 bases lay outside the gene matches. The CDR3 extends over 16 amino acids. The germline gives CDR1 SNHLY, CDR2 FYNNEI. The CDR3 protein is CASSPRTGPSTDTQYF. The CDR3 DNA reads TGTGCCAGCAGTCCCCGGACAGGGCCTAGCACAGATACGCAGTATTTT.

V usage is TRBV9 and J usage is TRBJ2-7, with 8 bases aligning to TRBD2. Germline assignment: CDR1 SGDLS and CDR2 YYNGEE. The V gene end was trimmed by 0 bases and the J gene end by 6 bases; junction bases not matched to a gene: 5. The CDR3 sequence is 14 residues long. CDR3 DNA sequence: TGTGCCAGCAGCGTAGGCGGGAGCGGGGGCGAGCAGTACTTC. Protein sequence: CASSVGGSGGEQYF. The whole variable domain, remainder taken from reference TRBV9 and TRBJ2-7, is DSGVTQTPKHLITATGQRVTLRCSPRSGDLSVYWYQQSLDQGLQFLIQYYNGEERAKGNILERFSAQQFPDLHSELNLSSLELGDSALYFCASSVGGSGGEQYFGPGTRLTVT.

With regard to this clone: The identical CDR3 is also encoded by other nucleotide sequences in the sample. The chain couples TRBV10-3 to TRBJ2-3, with a tentative D call TRBD2 (5 bases). This CDR3 has 15 residues. Germline CDR1 is ENHRY and CDR2 is SYGVKD. Deletions cut 0 bases from V and 0 bases from J, with 7 bases between. The CDR3 DNA follows: TGTGCCATCAGTGAGTCCCGGACTAGCACAGATACGCAGTATTTT. The encoded protein is CAISESRTSTDTQYF.

The chain couples TRBV28 to TRBJ2-7; D ambiguous. This CDR3 is 12 amino acids long. The germline gives CDR1 MDHEN, CDR2 SYDVKM. V was shortened by 6 bases and J by 3 bases, with 9 bases between the two germline ends. CDR3: CASSIFSYEQYF. CDR3 sequence (DNA): TGTGCCAGCAGCATCTTTAGCTACGAGCAGTACTTC.

The chain couples TRBV4-1 to TRBJ1-4; maybe TRBD1 (6 bases). The germline V gene has CDR1 MGHRA and CDR2 YSYEKL. There are 18 residues in the CDR3. With 1 base removed from V and 4 bases from J, the gap between germline ends came to 19 bases. CDR3 in amino acids: CASSQVPRQAKLNEKLFF. The DNA for the CDR3 is TGCGCCAGCAGCCAAGTCCCCCGACAGGCGAAACTTAATGAAAAACTGTTTTTT.

The chain links TRBV29-1 to TRBJ2-1, with 7 bases lining up with TRBD2. The CDR3 has 13 residues. V was pared by 5 bases and J by 4 bases, with 5 bases of the junction left unmatched. Germline lookup yields CDR1 SQVTM and CDR2 ANQGSEA. The CDR3 nucleotides are TGCAGCGTTAGGGCCGGGGGGTACAATGAGCAGTTCTTC. It encodes CSVRAGGYNEQFF.

This chain uses TRBV9 with TRBJ1-5, with D perhaps TRBD1 (5 bases). CDR3 length: 16 amino acids. V was clipped by 3 bases and J by 0 bases, with 13 bases between them. Per the germline V gene, CDR1 is SGDLS and CDR2 is YYNGEE. The CDR3 region has the DNA TGTGCCAGCAGCGGAGATGACAGTTATAGCAATCAGCCCCAGCATTTT. It codes for CASSGDDSYSNQPQHF.

In this sample, this clone turned up once. The chain has TRBV5-5 and TRBJ1-2, with D possibly being TRBD1 (5 bases). CDR1 and CDR2 (germline): SGHKS, YYEKEE (reference sequence). Trimming pared 1 base from V and 5 bases from J, leaving 18 bases between. The CDR3 covers 16 residues. The CDR3 is CASSLIRQRRDYGYTF. Here the CDR3 DNA reads TGTGCCAGCAGCTTGATTAGACAGCGCAGGGATTATGGCTACACCTTC.